The rows below give T cell receptor beta chains drawn from one sample of a study of CD8 T cells in Susac syndrome. TCRdb itself ran the immunoSEQ multiplex PCR reads through MiXCR, one entry per CDR3 protein. The table lists some 190,000 distinct CDR3 sequences, 85% to 95% of them singletons. Sequenced input: CD4+ T cells from PBMCs. Receptor source: a human donor in good health. The CDR3 runs from the conserved cysteine through the conserved F or W.

TRBV9,TRBJ2-2,CASSLRGSSGTGELFF
TRBV7-9,TRBJ1-1,CASSLTWNTEAFF
TRBV5-1,TRBJ2-1,CASSLGTNEQFF
TRBV6-2/TRBV6-3,TRBJ2-1,CASSYPANAGSGEQFF
TRBV10-3,TRBJ2-5,CAISESRGLETQYF
TRBV18,TRBJ1-6,CASSPDPPTASSPLHF
TRBV29-1,TRBJ2-6,CSVGRSGANVLTF
TRBV18,TRBJ1-1,CASSPKRQAEAFF
TRBV25-1,TRBJ2-3,CASSERGSSSTDTQYF
TRBV12-3/TRBV12-4,TRBJ1-2,CASSLRLQAALGGYTF
TRBV19,TRBJ1-6,CASSRRPQPLHF
TRBV23-1,TRBJ1-1,CASSLLDQQCAEAFF
TRBV29-1,TRBJ2-3,CSVTSGGTSTDTQYF
TRBV25-1,TRBJ1-3,CASSSRSSGNTIYF
TRBV7-3,TRBJ1-1,CASSLDGGAEAFF
TRBV4-3,TRBJ1-5,CASSQDLDMYQPQHF
TRBV4-1,TRBJ1-5,CASSPRELDDSPTPQHF
TRBV29-1,TRBJ1-5,CSVGTGGQNQPQHF
TRBV19,TRBJ2-2,CASSLRTGELFF
TRBV3-1,TRBJ1-2,CASSQDGQSYGYTF
TRBV15,TRBJ1-3,CATSSKIGSGNTIYF
TRBV5-1,TRBJ1-2,CASSLDGGAANYGYTF
TRBV2,TRBJ2-4,CASIGGVWTGNIQYF
TRBV15,TRBJ1-2,CATSPGEDYGYTF
TRBV3-1,TRBJ2-5,CASSQDLGQNRETQYF
TRBV7-2,TRBJ2-5,CASSDGGHRSETQYF
TRBV19,TRBJ2-3,CASSMKSRGSPRRRDTQYF
TRBV29-1,TRBJ1-5,CSVGDRGVNQPQHF
TRBV5-1,TRBJ1-1,CASSPKGGMNTEAFF
TRBV5-6,TRBJ1-2,CASTLRGNYGYTF
TRBV6-6,TRBJ2-5,CASSQDRVGESQYF
TRBV6-1,TRBJ2-1,CASSGTLAGGLYNEQFF
TRBV4-3,TRBJ2-3,CASSQEGGARTDTQYF
TRBV7-9,TRBJ1-2,CASSFEAYGYTF
TRBV27,TRBJ1-2,CAGGAIYGYTF
TRBV4-1,TRBJ1-3,CASSQDPDTLRGNTIYF
TRBV29-1,TRBJ2-2,CSVGDRVNTGELFF
TRBV7-2,TRBJ2-5,CASSLGWGSGLASQETQYF
TRBV5-1,TRBJ2-7,CASSRGQGAREQYF
TRBV20-1,TRBJ1-1,CSASPAGGRNTEAFF
TRBV6-2/TRBV6-3,TRBJ2-6,CASSPKGALTMGAGANVLTF
TRBV5-1,TRBJ2-5,CASSFAAPGAETQYF
TRBV30,TRBJ1-5,CACQSGDSNQPQHF
TRBV4-2,TRBJ1-1,CASSQVGGTVSGPEAFF
TRBV12-3/TRBV12-4,TRBJ2-7,CASRSGTGREQYF
TRBV28,TRBJ2-3,CASSLALSSTDTQYF
TRBV28,TRBJ1-5,CASSFRGSNQPQHF
TRBV6-1,TRBJ2-7,CARRYEQYF
TRBV6-6,TRBJ1-6,CASSPRTGQSPLHF
TRBV4-3,TRBJ2-2,CASSQDSMGGSANTGELFF
TRBV5-6,TRBJ2-3,CASSLGVGTDTQYF
TRBV5-1,TRBJ2-1,CASSLGRNNEQFF
TRBV19,TRBJ2-6,CASSRPGTGTGANVLTF
TRBV13,TRBJ2-5,CASSSIPSGGREETQYF
TRBV6-2/TRBV6-3,TRBJ2-2,CASSYPGFSTGELFF
TRBV5-1,TRBJ2-4,CASSYTGGETKNIQYF
TRBV5-6,TRBJ1-2,CASSLLGTGASGGYTF
TRBV30,TRBJ2-7,CAWSGSQGFYEQYF
TRBV19,TRBJ1-6,CASSRWEQGNSPLHF